The 21 T cell receptor beta chains below were found in one sample sequenced in a study of blood T cell repertoires in COVID-19 (dated by TCRdb to about 2020). The protocol used for the library was the immunoSEQ multiplex PCR assay. TCRdb obtained this table from immuneACCESS and retained in-frame rearrangements with V and J assigned. These tables miss some clones; where compared with another copy, unresolved V genes account for less than half of the shortfall, and the remainder is unexplained. Here the sample has about 210,000 clones; around 83% occur a single time. The ten largest make up approximately 2.3% of the sample. The sequenced sample consisted of peripheral blood. The source of these receptors is a man aged 40-49 years who had recovered from COVID-19.

This clone appeared a few times. The rearrangement links TRBV6-5 to TRBJ2-1; D is undetermined. V lost 2 bases to trimming and J lost 5 bases, with 10 bases between them. This CDR3 contains 14 residues. The V gene's germline CDR1 is MNHEY and CDR2 SVGAGI. CDR3: CASSYQQPNNEQFF. The CDR3, as DNA: TGTGCCAGCAGTTACCAACAGCCAAACAATGAGCAGTTCTTC.

The chain recombines TRBV4-3 with TRBJ1-3; D call uncertain. Germline V gene data show CDR1 as LGHNA and CDR2 as YSLEER. This CDR3 is 15 amino acids long. Trimming took off 0 bases at V and 1 base at J, with 7 bases between the two ends. The CDR3 nucleotides are TGCGCCAGCAGCCAAGATGTCTCTTCTGGAAACACCATATATTTT. Its protein is CASSQDVSSGNTIYF.

The V gene is TRBV5-6, the J gene TRBJ2-2; maybe TRBD1 (5 bases). The CDR3 is made up of 16 amino acids. Trimming removed 4 bases at V and 0 bases at J, with 13 bases between. Germline loops: CDR1 SGHDT, CDR2 YYEEEE. The CDR3: CASSLDSGSNTGELFF. In DNA, the CDR3 is TGTGCCAGCAGCCTAGACAGTGGTTCGAACACCGGGGAGCTGTTTTTT.

CDR3 sequence: CASSQGRGGYNEQFF. DNA of the CDR3: TGCGCCAGCAGCCAGGGGCGGGGGGGTTACAATGAGCAGTTCTTC. The rearrangement joins TRBV4-3 to TRBJ2-1, with TRBD2 matching over 9 bases. Germline loops: CDR1 LGHNA, CDR2 YSLEER. This CDR3 is built from 15 residues. V gave up 3 bases and J gave up 4 bases; unmatched junction bases: 4.

This clone was recorded once. The rearrangement links TRBV7-2 to TRBJ2-7; 10 bases line up with TRBD1. Germline CDR1 reads SGHTA; CDR2 reads FQGNSA. J lost 2 bases, V lost 8 bases, and 6 bases had no gene match. The CDR3 is made up of 14 amino acids. The CDR3: CASLRDRGPYEQYF. The CDR3 nucleotides read TGTGCCAGCCTGCGGGACAGGGGCCCCTACGAGCAGTACTTC.

The CDR3 nucleotides read TGTGCCAGCAGTTACCGTCGTCCGGGAACTGAAGCTTTCTTT. It encodes CASSYRRPGTEAFF. The chain links TRBV6-5 to TRBJ1-1; D uncertain. The CDR3 totals 14 residues. Germline-derived CDR1 and CDR2 are MNHEY and SVGAGI. Trimming cost V 2 bases and J 5 bases, with 12 bases left between them.

The chain has TRBV30 and TRBJ1-1; TRBD1 matches at 8 bases. Germline loops: CDR1 GTSNPN, CDR2 SVGIG (reference sequence). CDR3 size: 15 residues. With V trimmed by 7 bases and J by 1 base, 11 bases remained unmatched. In DNA form, the CDR3 reads TGTGCCTTTTTCCCAGGGGGCGCAGGGAACACTGAAGCTTTCTTT. Translation gives CAFFPGGAGNTEAFF.

This rearrangement joins TRBV19 to TRBJ1-6; 10 nucleotides agree with TRBD1. This CDR3 spans 16 amino acids. The germline V gene encodes CDR1 LNHDA and CDR2 SQIVND (reference sequence). V was clipped by 10 bases and J by 8 bases; unmatched bases: 14. The CDR3 here is CATTPETGGAYSPLHF. The CDR3 DNA follows: TGTGCCACAACCCCGGAGACAGGGGGCGCCTATTCACCCCTCCACTTT.

There are a few counts of this clone. The chain carries TRBV5-5 and TRBJ2-5, with TRBD2 identical over 11 bases. J lost 0 bases, V lost 0 bases, and 4 bases had no gene match. This CDR3 has 17 amino acids. The germline V gene has CDR1 SGHKS and CDR2 YYEKEE (reference sequence). The CDR3 loop reads CASSLAASGGNQETQYF. The CDR3 DNA is TGTGCCAGCAGCTTGGCGGCTAGCGGGGGGAACCAAGAGACCCAGTACTTC. The full variable domain, in which reference TRBV5-5 and TRBJ2-5 provide the parts outside the CDR3, is DAGVTQSPTHLIKTRGQQVTLRCSPISGHKSVSWYQQVLGQGPQFIFQYYEKEERGRGNFPDRFSARQFPNYSSELNVNALLLGDSALYLCASSLAASGGNQETQYFGPGTRLLVL.

The chain has TRBV11-3 and TRBJ2-1; a possible D gene is TRBD1 (7 bases). V lost 5 bases and J 7 bases, leaving 21 bases between the germline ends. This CDR3 has 16 amino acids. Per the germline V gene, CDR1 is SGHNT and CDR2 is YENEEA. In DNA, the CDR3 is TGTGCCAGCAGCACCCCCTCAGGGGGAGGAAGAAATGAGCAGTTCTTC. It translates to CASSTPSGGGRNEQFF.

The chain joins TRBV28 to TRBJ1-2; 9 positions match TRBD1. The CDR3 has 14 amino acids. The ends lost 3 bases at V and 4 bases at J; junction bases unmatched: 3. Germline CDR1 MDHEN, CDR2 SYDVKM. The CDR3 loop is CASSFGGQGYGYTF. The CDR3 DNA reads TGTGCCAGCAGTTTTGGGGGACAGGGCTATGGCTACACCTTC.

This clone has more than one count but fewer than ten. The genes are TRBV29-1 and TRBJ1-1; the D is unclear. Germline CDR1 and CDR2: SQVTM and ANQGSEA. CDR3 length equals 14 residues. Trimming cost V 5 bases and J 0 bases, with 13 bases left between them. The DNA of the CDR3 is TGCAGCGTTAGTTCCCCCGGGGTGAACACTGAAGCTTTCTTT. It translates to CSVSSPGVNTEAFF.

V usage is TRBV5-6 and J usage is TRBJ1-2, with D perhaps matching TRBD1 (5 bases). The V gene lost 2 bases and the J gene lost 6 bases, with 11 bases spanning the gap. CDR1 is SGHDT, CDR2 YYEEEE, per germline. The CDR3 has 13 amino acids. The CDR3 DNA reads TGTGCCAGCAGCTTAGGGGAAATCGATGGCTACACCTTC. Protein product: CASSLGEIDGYTF.

The rearrangement uses TRBV6-2 or TRBV6-3 and TRBJ2-1; D is perhaps TRBD1 (5 bases). Trimming took 2 bases from V and 5 from J, leaving 13 bases between them. In germline, CDR1 is MNHEY, CDR2 SVGEGT. The CDR3 consists of 15 residues. The CDR3 spells CASSYRAGSNNEQFF. The CDR3 DNA follows: TGTGCCAGCAGTTACCGGGCAGGGTCTAACAATGAGCAGTTCTTC.

J is TRBJ2-1 and V is TRBV25-1, with D tentatively TRBD1 (5 bases). Deletions cut 3 bases from V and 8 bases from J, with 14 bases between. Germline loops: CDR1 MGHDK, CDR2 SYGVNS. The CDR3 spans 14 residues. CDR3 in amino acids: CASSEGPLSDEQFF. Here the CDR3 DNA reads TGTGCCAGCAGTGAGGGGCCCCTGAGCGATGAGCAGTTCTTC. Full variable domain (missing parts from reference TRBV25-1 and TRBJ2-1): EADIYQTPRYLVIGTGKKITLECSQTMGHDKMYWYQQDPGMELHLIHYSYGVNSTEKGDLSSESTVSRIRTEHFPLTLESARPSHTSQYLCASSEGPLSDEQFFGPGTRLTVL.

This chain connects TRBV6-5 to TRBJ2-3, with unresolved D. The germline gives CDR1 MNHEY, CDR2 SVGAGI. This CDR3 comprises 14 residues. The V end lost 6 bases, the J end lost 6 bases, and 16 bases lay between the germline ends. The CDR3 nucleotides read TGTGCCAGCAGATTGGCGGAAGCCGCGGATACGCAGTATTTT. It is translated as CASRLAEAADTQYF.

The rearrangement joins TRBV6-2 or TRBV6-3 to TRBJ2-7, with 8 positions matching TRBD1. Unmatched junction bases numbered 3, after V lost 1 base and J lost 4 bases. The CDR3 length is 14 residues. CDR1 MNHEY and CDR2 SVGEGT come from the germline V gene. The CDR3 coding sequence is TGTGCCAGCAGTTACTTGGGACAGGCTTACGAGCAGTACTTC. This sequence encodes CASSYLGQAYEQYF.

This clone was counted only a few times. This chain links TRBV11-2 with TRBJ2-3, with D unclear. Trimming cost V 1 base and J 4 bases, with 12 bases left between them. Looked up from germline, CDR1 is SGHAT and CDR2 is FQNNGV. The CDR3 is 15 residues long. Here the CDR3 reads CASSLVTGYADTQYF. The CDR3 DNA sequence: TGTGCCAGCAGCTTAGTGACCGGGTACGCAGATACGCAGTATTTT.

The chain uses TRBV7-9 and TRBJ1-2; no clear D gene. There are 15 residues in the CDR3. Trimming shortened V by 1 base and J by 8 bases, and 17 bases separated the two germline ends. Per the germline V gene, CDR1 is SEHNR and CDR2 is FQNEAQ (reference sequence). The CDR3 DNA reads TGTGCCAGCAGCTTAGGGGTAGTCGGGAACCCCGGCTACACCTTC. This gives the protein CASSLGVVGNPGYTF.

The chain links TRBV5-1 to TRBJ1-6; the match to TRBD1 covers 8 bases. The CDR3 is made up of 16 amino acids. From germline, CDR1 is SGHRS and CDR2 YFSETQ. V was pared by 6 bases and J by 8 bases, with 13 bases of the junction left unmatched. The CDR3: CASTQGAGVGDSPLHF. The CDR3 DNA is TGCGCCAGCACCCAGGGGGCGGGAGTCGGAGATTCACCCCTCCACTTT.

The chain employs TRBV4-3 and TRBJ2-3; a weak D match, TRBD2 (5 bases). V was shortened by 4 bases and J by 6 bases, with 20 bases between the two germline ends. The length of the CDR3 is 16 residues. In germline, CDR1 is LGHNA, CDR2 YSLEER. The CDR3 loop reads CASSPGLRVDADTQYF. For the CDR3, the DNA is TGCGCCAGCAGCCCCGGACTCCGGGTGGATGCCGATACGCAGTATTTT.